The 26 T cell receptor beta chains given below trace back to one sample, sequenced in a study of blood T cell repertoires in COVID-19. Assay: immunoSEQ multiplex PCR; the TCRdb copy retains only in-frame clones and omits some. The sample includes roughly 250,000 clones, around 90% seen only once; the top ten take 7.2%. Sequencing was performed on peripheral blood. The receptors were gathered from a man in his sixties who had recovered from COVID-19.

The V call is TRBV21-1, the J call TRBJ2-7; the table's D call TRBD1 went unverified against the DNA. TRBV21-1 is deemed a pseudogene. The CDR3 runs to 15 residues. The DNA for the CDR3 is TGTCCCGCCACCGGGGTAACAGGGGTCCCTCACGAGCAGTACGTC. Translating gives CPATGVTGVPHEQYV.

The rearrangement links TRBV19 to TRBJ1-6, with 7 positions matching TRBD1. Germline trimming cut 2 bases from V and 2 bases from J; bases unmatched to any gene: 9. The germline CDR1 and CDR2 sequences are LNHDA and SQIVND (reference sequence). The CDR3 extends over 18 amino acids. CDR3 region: CASSISTGRVPYNSPLHF. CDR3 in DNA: TGTGCCAGTAGTATATCGACAGGGAGAGTTCCCTATAATTCACCCCTCCACTTT.

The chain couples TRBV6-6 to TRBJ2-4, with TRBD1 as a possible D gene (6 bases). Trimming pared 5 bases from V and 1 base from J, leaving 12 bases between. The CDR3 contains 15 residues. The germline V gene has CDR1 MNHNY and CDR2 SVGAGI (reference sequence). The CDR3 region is CASSTQGLAKNIQYF. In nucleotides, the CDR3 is TGTGCCAGCAGTACCCAGGGGTTGGCCAAAAACATTCAGTACTTC.

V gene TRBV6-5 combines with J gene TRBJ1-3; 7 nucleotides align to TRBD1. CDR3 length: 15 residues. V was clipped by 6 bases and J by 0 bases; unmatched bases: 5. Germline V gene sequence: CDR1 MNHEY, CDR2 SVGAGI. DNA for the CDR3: TGTGCCAGCAGCCTGGGACAGAGCTCTGGAAACACCATATATTTT. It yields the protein CASSLGQSSGNTIYF.

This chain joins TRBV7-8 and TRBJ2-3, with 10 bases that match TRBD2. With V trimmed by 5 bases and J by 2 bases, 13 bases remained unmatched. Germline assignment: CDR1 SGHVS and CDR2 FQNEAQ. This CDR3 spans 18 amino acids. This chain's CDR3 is CASSPRFSGGANTDTQYF. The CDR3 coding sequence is TGTGCCAGCAGCCCACGCTTCAGCGGGGGGGCAAACACAGATACGCAGTATTTT.

This CDR3 is CASSYSTLSGSYNEQFF. CDR3 DNA: TGTGCCAGCAGTTACTCCACACTCTCGGGCTCCTACAATGAGCAGTTCTTC. V gene TRBV6-2 or TRBV6-3 combines with J gene TRBJ2-1; D unclear. The ends were cut back, 0 bases at V and 0 bases at J, with 12 bases in the middle. Germline CDR1 MNHEY, CDR2 SVGEGT. CDR3 size: 17 residues.

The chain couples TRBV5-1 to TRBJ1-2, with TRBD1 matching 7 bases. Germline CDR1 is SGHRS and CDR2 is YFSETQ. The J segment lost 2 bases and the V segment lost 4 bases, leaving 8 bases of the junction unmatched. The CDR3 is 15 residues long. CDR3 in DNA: TGCGCCAGCAGCCGAGACAGGGTTGTGAACTATGGCTACACCTTC. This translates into CASSRDRVVNYGYTF.

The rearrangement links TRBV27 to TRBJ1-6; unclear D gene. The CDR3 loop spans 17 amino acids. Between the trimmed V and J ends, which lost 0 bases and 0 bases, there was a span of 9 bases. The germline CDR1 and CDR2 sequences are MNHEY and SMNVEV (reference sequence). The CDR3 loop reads CASSLSHPSSYNSPLHF. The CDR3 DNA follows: TGTGCCAGCAGTTTATCGCATCCGAGCTCCTATAATTCACCCCTCCACTTT.

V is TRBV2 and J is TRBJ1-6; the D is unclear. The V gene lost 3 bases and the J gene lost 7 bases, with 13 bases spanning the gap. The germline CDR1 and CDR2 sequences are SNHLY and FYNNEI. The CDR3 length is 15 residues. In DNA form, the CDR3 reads TGTGCCAGCAGTGAGGGCAGGTCACGGAATTCACCCCTCCACTTT. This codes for CASSEGRSRNSPLHF.

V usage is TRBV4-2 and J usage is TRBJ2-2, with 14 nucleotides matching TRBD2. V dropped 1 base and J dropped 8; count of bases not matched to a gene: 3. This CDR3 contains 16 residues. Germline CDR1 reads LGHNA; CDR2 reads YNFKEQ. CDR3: CASSQGGLAGVGELFF. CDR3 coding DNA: TGTGCCAGCAGCCAAGGGGGACTAGCGGGGGTAGGGGAGCTGTTTTTT.

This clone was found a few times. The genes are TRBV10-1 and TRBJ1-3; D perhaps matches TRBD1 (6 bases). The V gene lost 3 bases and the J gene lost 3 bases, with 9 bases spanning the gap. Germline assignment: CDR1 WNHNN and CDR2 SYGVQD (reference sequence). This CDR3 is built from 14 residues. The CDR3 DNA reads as TGCGCCAGCAGTGACGGACAGCTTGGAAACACCATATATTTT. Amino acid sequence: CASSDGQLGNTIYF.

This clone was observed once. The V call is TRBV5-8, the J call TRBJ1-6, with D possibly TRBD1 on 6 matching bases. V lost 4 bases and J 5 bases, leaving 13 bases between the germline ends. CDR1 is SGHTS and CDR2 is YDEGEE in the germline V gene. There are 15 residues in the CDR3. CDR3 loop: CASSLIGQNNSPLHF. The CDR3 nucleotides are TGTGCCAGCAGCCTAATTGGACAGAATAATTCACCCCTCCACTTT. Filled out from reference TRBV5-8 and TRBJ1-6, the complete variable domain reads EAGVTQSPTHLIKTRGQQATLRCSPISGHTSVYWYQQALGLGLQFLLWYDEGEERNRGNFPPRFSGRQFPNYSSELNVNALELEDSALYLCASSLIGQNNSPLHFGNGTRLTVT.

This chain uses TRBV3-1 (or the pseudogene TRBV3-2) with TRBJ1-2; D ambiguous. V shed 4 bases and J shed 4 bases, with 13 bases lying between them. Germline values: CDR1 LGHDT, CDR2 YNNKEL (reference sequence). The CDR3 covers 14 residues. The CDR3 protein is CASSPWAGGYGYTF. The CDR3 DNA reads TGTGCCAGCAGCCCCTGGGCCGGTGGCTATGGCTACACCTTC.

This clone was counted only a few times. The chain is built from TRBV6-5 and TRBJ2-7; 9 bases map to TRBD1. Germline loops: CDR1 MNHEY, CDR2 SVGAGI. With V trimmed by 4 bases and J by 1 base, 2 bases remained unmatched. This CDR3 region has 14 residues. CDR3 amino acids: CASSFGQGSYEQYF. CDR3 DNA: TGTGCCAGCAGTTTCGGACAGGGGTCCTACGAGCAGTACTTC.

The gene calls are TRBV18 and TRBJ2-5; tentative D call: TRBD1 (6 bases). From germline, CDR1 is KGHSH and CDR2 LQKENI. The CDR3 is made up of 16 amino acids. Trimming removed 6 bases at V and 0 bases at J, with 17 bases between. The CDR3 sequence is CASSASRSGDQETQYF. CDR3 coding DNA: TGTGCCAGCTCCGCTAGTCGTTCAGGGGACCAAGAGACCCAGTACTTC.

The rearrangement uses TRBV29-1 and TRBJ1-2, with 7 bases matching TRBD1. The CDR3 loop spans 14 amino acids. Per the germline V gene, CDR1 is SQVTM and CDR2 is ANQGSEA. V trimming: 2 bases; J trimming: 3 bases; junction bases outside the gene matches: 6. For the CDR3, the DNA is TGCAGCGTTGAACTGGACAGGTCCGACTATGGCTACACCTTC. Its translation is CSVELDRSDYGYTF.

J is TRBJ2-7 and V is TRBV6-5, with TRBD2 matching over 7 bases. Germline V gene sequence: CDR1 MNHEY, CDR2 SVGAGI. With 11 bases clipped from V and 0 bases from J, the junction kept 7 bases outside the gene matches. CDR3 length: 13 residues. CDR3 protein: CAGGEFSSYEQYF. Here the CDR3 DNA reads TGTGCCGGGGGGGAGTTCAGCTCCTACGAGCAGTACTTC.

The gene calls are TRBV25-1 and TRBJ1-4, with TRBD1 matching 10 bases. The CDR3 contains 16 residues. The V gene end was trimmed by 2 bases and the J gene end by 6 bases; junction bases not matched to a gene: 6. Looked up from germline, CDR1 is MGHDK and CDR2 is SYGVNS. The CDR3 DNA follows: TGTGCCAGCAGTGAAACAGACGGGACAGGGGATGAAAAACTGTTTTTT. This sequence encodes CASSETDGTGDEKLFF.

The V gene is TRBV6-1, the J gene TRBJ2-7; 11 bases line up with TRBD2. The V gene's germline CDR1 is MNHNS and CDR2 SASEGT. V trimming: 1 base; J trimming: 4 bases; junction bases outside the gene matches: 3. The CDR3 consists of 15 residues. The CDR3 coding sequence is TGTGCCAGCAGTGAAGGACTAGCGGGGTATTACGAGCAGTACTTC. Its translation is CASSEGLAGYYEQYF.

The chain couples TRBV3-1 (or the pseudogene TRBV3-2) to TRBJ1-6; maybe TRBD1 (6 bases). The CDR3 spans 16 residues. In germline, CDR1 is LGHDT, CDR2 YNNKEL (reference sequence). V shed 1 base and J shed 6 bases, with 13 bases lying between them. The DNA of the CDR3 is TGTGCCAGCAGCCAAGGTTTACAGGGCACTAATTCACCCCTCCACTTT. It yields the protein CASSQGLQGTNSPLHF.

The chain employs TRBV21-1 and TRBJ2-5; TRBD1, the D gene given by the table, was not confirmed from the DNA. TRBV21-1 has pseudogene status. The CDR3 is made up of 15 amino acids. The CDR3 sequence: CASSKGGTEQETQYF. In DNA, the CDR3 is TGTGCCAGCAGCAAAGGGGGGACAGAACAAGAGACCCAGTACTTC.

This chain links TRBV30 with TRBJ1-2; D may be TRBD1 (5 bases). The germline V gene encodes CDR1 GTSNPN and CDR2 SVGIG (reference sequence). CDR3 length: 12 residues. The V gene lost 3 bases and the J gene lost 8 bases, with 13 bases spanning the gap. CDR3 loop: CAWSPGGAGYTF. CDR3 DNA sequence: TGTGCCTGGAGCCCAGGTGGGGCCGGCTACACCTTC.

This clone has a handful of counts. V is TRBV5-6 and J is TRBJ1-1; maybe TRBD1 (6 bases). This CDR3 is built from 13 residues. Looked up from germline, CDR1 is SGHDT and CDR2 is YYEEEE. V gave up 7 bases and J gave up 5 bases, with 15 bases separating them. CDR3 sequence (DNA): TGTGCCAGCTTGCGACAGGCTGGTACTGAAGCTTTCTTT. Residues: CASLRQAGTEAFF.

Here the CDR3 reads CASSFRQGTERYF. Here the CDR3 DNA reads TGCGCCAGCAGCTTCCGCCAGGGTACCGAAAGGTACTTC. The chain employs TRBV5-1 and TRBJ2-7, with D possibly being TRBD1 (5 bases). The V gene lost 2 bases and the J gene lost 12 bases, with 18 bases spanning the gap. Germline V gives CDR1 SGHRS, CDR2 YFSETQ. The CDR3 totals 13 residues.

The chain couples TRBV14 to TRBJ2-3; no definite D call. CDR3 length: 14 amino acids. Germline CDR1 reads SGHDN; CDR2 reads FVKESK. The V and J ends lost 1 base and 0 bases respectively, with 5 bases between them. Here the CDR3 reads CASSQVLSTDTQYF. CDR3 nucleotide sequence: TGTGCCAGCAGCCAAGTCCTGAGCACAGATACGCAGTATTTT. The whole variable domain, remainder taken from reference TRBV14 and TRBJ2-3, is EAGVTQFPSHSVIEKGQTVTLRCDPISGHDNLYWYRRVMGKEIKFLLHFVKESKQDESGMPNNRFLAERTGGTYSTLKVQPAELEDSGVYFCASSQVLSTDTQYFGPGTRLTVL.

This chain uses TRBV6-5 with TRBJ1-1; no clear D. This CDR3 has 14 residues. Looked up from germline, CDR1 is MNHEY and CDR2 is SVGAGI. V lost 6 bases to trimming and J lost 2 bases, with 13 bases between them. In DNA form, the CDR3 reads TGTGCCAGCAGGCGGTCGTTTCTAAACACTGAAGCTTTCTTT. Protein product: CASRRSFLNTEAFF.